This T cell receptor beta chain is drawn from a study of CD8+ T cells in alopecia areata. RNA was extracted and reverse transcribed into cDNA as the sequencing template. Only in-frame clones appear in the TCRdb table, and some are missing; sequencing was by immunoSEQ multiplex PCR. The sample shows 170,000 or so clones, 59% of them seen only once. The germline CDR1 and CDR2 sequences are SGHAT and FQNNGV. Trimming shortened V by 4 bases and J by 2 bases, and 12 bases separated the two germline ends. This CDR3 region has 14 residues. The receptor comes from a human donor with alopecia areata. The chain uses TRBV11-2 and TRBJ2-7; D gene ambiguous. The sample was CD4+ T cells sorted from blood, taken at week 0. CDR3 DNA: TGTGCCAGCAGCTCGACCTTTGGGACCTACGAGCAGTACTTC. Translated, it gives CASSSTFGTYEQYF. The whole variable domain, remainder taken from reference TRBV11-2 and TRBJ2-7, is EAGVAQSPRYKIIEKRQSVAFWCNPISGHATLYWYQQILGQGPKLLIQFQNNGVVDDSQLPKDRFSAERLKGVDSTLKIQPAKLEDSAVYLCASSSTFGTYEQYFGPGTRLTVT.